This T cell receptor (beta chain) originates from a study of CD8+ T cells in alopecia areata. Overall study context: Oral tofacitinib, 5 to 10 mg twice daily, was given in an open-label trial.

This CDR3 contains 13 residues. Trimming shortened V by 8 bases and J by 0 bases, and 10 bases separated the two germline ends. Germline V gene lookup returns CDR1 MGHRA and CDR2 YSYEKL. Treatment here: oral pan-JAK inhibitor, 5-10 mg twice daily. Sequencing templates came from extracted RNA that was reverse transcribed into cDNA. Libraries were prepared by immunoSEQ multiplex PCR; TCRdb keeps only in-frame clonotypes and omits some of them. The data hold 150,000 or so clones, with roughly 52% observed a single time. Regarding the study as a whole: Expanded CD8+ clones among the top 100, and scalp clonality, were significantly decreased by tofacitinib.

To note about this clone: What it recognizes is unknown.

The source was CD8+ T cells sorted from blood, collected at week 4, from a patient treated with tofacitinib. The chain carries TRBV4-1 and TRBJ1-1, with a weak D call TRBD1 (6 bases). This TCR was sampled from a human donor with alopecia areata. CDR3 in DNA: TGCGCCAGCTCGGGACATATGAACACTGAAGCTTTCTTT. This encodes CASSGHMNTEAFF.